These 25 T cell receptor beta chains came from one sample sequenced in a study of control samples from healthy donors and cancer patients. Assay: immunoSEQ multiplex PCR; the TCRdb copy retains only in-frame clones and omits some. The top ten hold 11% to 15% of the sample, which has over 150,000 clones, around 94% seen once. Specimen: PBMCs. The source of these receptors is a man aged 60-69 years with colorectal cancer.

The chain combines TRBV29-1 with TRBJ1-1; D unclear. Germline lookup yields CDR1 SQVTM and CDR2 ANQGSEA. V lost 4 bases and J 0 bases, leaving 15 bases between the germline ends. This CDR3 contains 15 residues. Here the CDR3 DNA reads TGCAGCGTTGTCAAGCAGGCCGTAATGAACACTGAAGCTTTCTTT. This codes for CSVVKQAVMNTEAFF.

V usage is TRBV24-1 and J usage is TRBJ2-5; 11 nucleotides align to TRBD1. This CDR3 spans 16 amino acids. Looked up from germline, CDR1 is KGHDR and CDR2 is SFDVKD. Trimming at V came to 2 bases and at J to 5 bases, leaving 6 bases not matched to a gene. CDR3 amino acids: CATSDSQGTGGETQYF. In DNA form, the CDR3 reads TGTGCCACCAGTGATTCCCAAGGGACAGGGGGGGAGACCCAGTACTTC.

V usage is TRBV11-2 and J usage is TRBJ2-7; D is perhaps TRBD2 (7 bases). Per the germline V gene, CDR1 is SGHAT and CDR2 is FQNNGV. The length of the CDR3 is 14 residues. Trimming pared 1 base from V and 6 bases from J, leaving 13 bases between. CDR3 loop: CASSLARGGSEQYF. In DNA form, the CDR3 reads TGTGCCAGCAGCTTAGCTAGGGGGGGTAGCGAGCAGTACTTC. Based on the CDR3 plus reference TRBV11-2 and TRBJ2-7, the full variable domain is EAGVAQSPRYKIIEKRQSVAFWCNPISGHATLYWYQQILGQGPKLLIQFQNNGVVDDSQLPKDRFSAERLKGVDSTLKIQPAKLEDSAVYLCASSLARGGSEQYFGPGTRLTVT.

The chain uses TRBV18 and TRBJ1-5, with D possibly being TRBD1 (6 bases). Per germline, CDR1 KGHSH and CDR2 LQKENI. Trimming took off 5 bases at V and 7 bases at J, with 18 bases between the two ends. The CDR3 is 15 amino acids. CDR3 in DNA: TGTGCCAGCTCAGGGTTGGCGGGGGCAGGACAGCCCCAGCATTTT. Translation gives CASSGLAGAGQPQHF.

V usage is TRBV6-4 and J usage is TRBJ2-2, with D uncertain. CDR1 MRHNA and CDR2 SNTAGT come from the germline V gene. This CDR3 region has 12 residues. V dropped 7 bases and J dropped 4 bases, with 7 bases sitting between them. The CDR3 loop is CASTGATGELFF. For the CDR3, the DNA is TGTGCCAGCACTGGCGCCACCGGGGAGCTGTTTTTT.

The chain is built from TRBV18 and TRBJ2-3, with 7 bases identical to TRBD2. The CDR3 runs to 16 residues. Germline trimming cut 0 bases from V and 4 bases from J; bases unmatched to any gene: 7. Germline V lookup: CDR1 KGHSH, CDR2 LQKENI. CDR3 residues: CASSPPVGEGADTQYF. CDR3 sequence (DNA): TGTGCCAGCTCACCACCGGTTGGGGAGGGCGCAGATACGCAGTATTTT.

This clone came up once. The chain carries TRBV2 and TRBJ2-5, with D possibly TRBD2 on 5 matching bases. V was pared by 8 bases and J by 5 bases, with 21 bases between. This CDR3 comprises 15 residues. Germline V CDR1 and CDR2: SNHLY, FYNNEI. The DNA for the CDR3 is TGTGCCAGCGGCCCGTCTCGACTAAGGGCGGAGACCCAGTACTTC. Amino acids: CASGPSRLRAETQYF.

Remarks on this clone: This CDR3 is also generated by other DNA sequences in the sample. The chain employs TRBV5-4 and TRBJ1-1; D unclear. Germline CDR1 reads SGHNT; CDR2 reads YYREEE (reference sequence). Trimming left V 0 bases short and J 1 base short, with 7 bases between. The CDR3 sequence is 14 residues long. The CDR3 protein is CASSLGAGNTEAFF. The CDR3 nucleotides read TGTGCCAGCAGCTTGGGGGCCGGGAACACTGAAGCTTTCTTT.

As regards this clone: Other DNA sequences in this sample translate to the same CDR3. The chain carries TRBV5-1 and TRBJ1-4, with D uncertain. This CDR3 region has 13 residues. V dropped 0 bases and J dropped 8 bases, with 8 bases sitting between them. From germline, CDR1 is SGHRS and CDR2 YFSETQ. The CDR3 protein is CASSLGTGEKLFF. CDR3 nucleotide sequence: TGCGCCAGCAGCTTGGGGACGGGGGAAAAACTGTTTTTT. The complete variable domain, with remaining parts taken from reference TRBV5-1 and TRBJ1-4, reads KAGVTQTPRYLIKTRGQQVTLSCSPISGHRSVSWYQQTPGQGLQFLFEYFSETQRNKGNFPGRFSGRQFSNSRSEMNVSTLELGDSALYLCASSLGTGEKLFFGSGTQLSVL.

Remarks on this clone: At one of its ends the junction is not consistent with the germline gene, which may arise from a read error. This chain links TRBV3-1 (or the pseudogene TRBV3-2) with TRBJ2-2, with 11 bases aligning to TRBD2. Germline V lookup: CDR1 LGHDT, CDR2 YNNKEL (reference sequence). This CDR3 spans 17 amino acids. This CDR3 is CATSQVLAGGWVGELFF. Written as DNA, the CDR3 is TGTGCCACCAGCCAAGTTCTAGCGGGGGGATGGGTCGGGGAGCTGTTTTTT.

The CDR3 bases are TGTGCCAGCAGCTTGCGCAGGGATGGCGTAGAGCAGTACTTC. This translates into CASSLRRDGVEQYF. The rearrangement links TRBV5-8 to TRBJ2-7; a possible D gene is TRBD1 (5 bases). The germline V gene encodes CDR1 SGHTS and CDR2 YDEGEE. CDR3 size: 14 residues. V gave up 1 base and J gave up 7 bases, with 15 bases separating them. The variable domain in full, completed from reference TRBV5-8 and TRBJ2-7, reads EAGVTQSPTHLIKTRGQQATLRCSPISGHTSVYWYQQALGLGLQFLLWYDEGEERNRGNFPPRFSGRQFPNYSSELNVNALELEDSALYLCASSLRRDGVEQYFGPGTRLTVT.

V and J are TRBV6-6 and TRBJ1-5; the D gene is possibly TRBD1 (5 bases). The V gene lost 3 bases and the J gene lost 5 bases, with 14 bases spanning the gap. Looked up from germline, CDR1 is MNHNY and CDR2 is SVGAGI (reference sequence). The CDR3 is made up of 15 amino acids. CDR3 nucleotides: TGTGCCAGCAGTTATAGGGGCAGGGAAGATCAGCCCCAGCATTTT. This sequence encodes CASSYRGREDQPQHF.

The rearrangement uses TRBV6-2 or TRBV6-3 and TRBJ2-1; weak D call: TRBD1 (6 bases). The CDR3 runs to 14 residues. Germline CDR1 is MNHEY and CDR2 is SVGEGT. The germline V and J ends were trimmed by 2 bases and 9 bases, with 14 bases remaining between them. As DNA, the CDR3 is TGTGCCAGCAGTTACCTGGACAGCCAGGGTGAGCAGTTCTTC. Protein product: CASSYLDSQGEQFF.

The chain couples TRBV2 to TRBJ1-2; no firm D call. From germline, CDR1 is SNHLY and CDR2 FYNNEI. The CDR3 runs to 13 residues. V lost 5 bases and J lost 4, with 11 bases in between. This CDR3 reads CASSLASGYGYTF. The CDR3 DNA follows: TGTGCCAGCAGTTTGGCCTCCGGCTATGGCTACACCTTC.

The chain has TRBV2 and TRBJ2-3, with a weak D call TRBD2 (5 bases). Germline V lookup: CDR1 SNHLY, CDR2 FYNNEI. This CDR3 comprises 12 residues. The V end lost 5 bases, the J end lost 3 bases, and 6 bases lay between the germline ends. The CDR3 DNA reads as TGTGCCAGCAGTCGACTAACAGATACGCAGTATTTT. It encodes CASSRLTDTQYF.

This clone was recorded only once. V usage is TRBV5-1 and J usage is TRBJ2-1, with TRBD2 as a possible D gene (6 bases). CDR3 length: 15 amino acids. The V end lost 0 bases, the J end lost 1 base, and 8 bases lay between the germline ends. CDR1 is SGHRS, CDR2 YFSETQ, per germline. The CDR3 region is CASSLALASYNEQFF. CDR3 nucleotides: TGCGCCAGCAGCTTGGCCCTAGCGTCCTACAATGAGCAGTTCTTC. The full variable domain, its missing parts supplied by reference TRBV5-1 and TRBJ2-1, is KAGVTQTPRYLIKTRGQQVTLSCSPISGHRSVSWYQQTPGQGLQFLFEYFSETQRNKGNFPGRFSGRQFSNSRSEMNVSTLELGDSALYLCASSLALASYNEQFFGPGTRLTVL.

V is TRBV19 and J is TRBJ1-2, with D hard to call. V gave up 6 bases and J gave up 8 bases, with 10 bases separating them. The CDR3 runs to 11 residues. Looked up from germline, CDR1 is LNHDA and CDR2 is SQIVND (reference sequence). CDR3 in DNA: TGTGCCAGTAGGGACTTGGGGGGCTACACCTTC. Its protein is CASRDLGGYTF. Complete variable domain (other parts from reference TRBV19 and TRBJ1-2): DGGITQSPKYLFRKEGQNVTLSCEQNLNHDAMYWYRQDPGQGLRLIYYSQIVNDFQKGDIAEGYSVSREKKESFPLTVTSAQKNPTAFYLCASRDLGGYTFGSGTRLTVV.

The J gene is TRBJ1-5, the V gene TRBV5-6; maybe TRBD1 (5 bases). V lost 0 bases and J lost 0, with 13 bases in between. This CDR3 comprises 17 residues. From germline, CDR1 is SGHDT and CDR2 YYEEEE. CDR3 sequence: CASSLAGRGDSNQPQHF. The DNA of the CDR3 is TGTGCCAGCAGCTTGGCAGGGCGAGGTGATAGCAATCAGCCCCAGCATTTT. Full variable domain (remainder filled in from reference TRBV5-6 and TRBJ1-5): DAGVTQSPTHLIKTRGQQVTLRCSPKSGHDTVSWYQQALGQGPQFIFQYYEEEERQRGNFPDRFSGHQFPNYSSELNVNALLLGDSALYLCASSLAGRGDSNQPQHFGDGTRLSIL.

CDR3 sequence: CASSPGQGTDEAFF. For the CDR3, the DNA is TGCGCCAGCAGCCCGGGACAGGGGACGGATGAAGCTTTCTTT. The J gene is TRBJ1-1, the V gene TRBV5-1, with 10 bases lining up with TRBD1. The CDR3 covers 14 residues. J lost 7 bases, V lost 4 bases, and 7 bases had no gene match. CDR1 is SGHRS and CDR2 is YFSETQ in the germline V gene.

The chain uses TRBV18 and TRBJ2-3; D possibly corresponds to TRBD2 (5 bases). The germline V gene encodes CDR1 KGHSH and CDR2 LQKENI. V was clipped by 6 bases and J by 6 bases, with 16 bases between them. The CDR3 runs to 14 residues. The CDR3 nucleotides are TGTGCCAGCTCTCGGTCGAGGGTTGGCGATACGCAGTATTTT. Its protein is CASSRSRVGDTQYF.

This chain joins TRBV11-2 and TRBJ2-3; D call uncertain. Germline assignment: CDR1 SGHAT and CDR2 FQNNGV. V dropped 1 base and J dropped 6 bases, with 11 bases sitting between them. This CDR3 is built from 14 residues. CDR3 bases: TGTGCCAGCAGCTTAGGTATGGCGGCCGATACGCAGTATTTT. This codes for CASSLGMAADTQYF.

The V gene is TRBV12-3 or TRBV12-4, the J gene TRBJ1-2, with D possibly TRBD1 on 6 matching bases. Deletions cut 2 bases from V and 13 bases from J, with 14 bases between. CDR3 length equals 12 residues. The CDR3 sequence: CASSLRTDRRTF. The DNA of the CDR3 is TGTGCCAGCAGTTTACGGACAGACAGGCGCACCTTC.

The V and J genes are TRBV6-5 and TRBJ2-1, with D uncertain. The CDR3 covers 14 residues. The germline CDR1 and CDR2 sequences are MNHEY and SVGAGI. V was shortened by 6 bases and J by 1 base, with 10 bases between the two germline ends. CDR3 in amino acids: CASRKAFSYNEQFF. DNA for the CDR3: TGTGCCAGCAGGAAGGCATTTTCCTACAATGAGCAGTTCTTC.

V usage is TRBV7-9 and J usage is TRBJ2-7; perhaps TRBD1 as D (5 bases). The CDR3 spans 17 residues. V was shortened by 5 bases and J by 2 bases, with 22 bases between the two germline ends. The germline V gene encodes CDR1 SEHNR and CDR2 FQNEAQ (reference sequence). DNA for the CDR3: TGTGCCAGCAGCCGCACGCCCGGGCGGACAAAACCCTACGAGCAGTACTTC. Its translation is CASSRTPGRTKPYEQYF.

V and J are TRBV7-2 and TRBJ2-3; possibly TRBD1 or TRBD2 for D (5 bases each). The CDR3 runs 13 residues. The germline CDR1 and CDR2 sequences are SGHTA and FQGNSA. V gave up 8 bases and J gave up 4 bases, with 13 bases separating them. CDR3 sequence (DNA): TGTGCCAGCGGACGGGGCGGTTCAGATACGCAGTATTTT. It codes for CASGRGGSDTQYF.